This T cell receptor beta chain was recorded in a study of T cells after yellow fever vaccination. This clonotype was picked up a small number of times. TCRdb reprocessed the 5' RACE reads with MiXCR, giving one entry per CDR3 protein. The table records hundreds of thousands of distinct CDR3 sequences, about 12% of them present only once. The CDR3 is 12 amino acids. The V end was cut by 0 bases, the J end by 3 bases, with 2 bases between. CDR1 and CDR2 from the germline V gene are KGHSH and LQKENI. The sequencing used PBMCs, collected on the day of the yellow fever booster vaccination. The V and J genes are TRBV18 and TRBJ2-5; D gene unclear. The receptor was isolated from a man aged 25 to 45 who received the YFV17D yellow fever vaccine. For the CDR3, the DNA is TGTGCCAGCTCACCACCGGAAGAGACCCAGTACTTC. Its protein product is CASSPPEETQYF. Looking up the rest from reference TRBV18 and TRBJ2-5 gives the full variable domain: NAGVMQNPRHLVRRRGQEARLRCSPMKGHSHVYWYRQLPEEGLKFMVYLQKENIIDESGMPKERFSAEFPKEGPSILRIQQVVRGDSAAYFCASSPPEETQYFGPGTRLLVL.